This note documents a single TCR beta chain sequence. Its antigen is undetermined. This record belongs to a study of identical twins. Germline V gene sequence: CDR1 SQVTM, CDR2 ANQGSEA. The CDR3 loop spans 13 amino acids. V was clipped by 5 bases and J by 2 bases, with 12 bases between them. TCRdb re-derived calls from the 5' RACE reads in MiXCR, one entry per CDR3 protein. Of some 570,000 distinct CDR3 sequences in the sample, under 25% are singletons; the top ten hold 0.48%. Study results and limitations: Twins' surplus sharing was weaker for beta out-of-frame sequences.

These same records also appear under a second study, on yellow fever vaccine responses in identical twins.

The sequencing sample was made of CD4+ T cells sorted from blood. This TCR was recovered from a woman younger than 35 in good health. The chain couples TRBV29-1 to TRBJ2-5; D ambiguous. CDR3 residues: CSVLPDGQETQYF. Here the CDR3 DNA reads TGCAGCGTTCTCCCCGACGGGCAAGAGACCCAGTACTTC.